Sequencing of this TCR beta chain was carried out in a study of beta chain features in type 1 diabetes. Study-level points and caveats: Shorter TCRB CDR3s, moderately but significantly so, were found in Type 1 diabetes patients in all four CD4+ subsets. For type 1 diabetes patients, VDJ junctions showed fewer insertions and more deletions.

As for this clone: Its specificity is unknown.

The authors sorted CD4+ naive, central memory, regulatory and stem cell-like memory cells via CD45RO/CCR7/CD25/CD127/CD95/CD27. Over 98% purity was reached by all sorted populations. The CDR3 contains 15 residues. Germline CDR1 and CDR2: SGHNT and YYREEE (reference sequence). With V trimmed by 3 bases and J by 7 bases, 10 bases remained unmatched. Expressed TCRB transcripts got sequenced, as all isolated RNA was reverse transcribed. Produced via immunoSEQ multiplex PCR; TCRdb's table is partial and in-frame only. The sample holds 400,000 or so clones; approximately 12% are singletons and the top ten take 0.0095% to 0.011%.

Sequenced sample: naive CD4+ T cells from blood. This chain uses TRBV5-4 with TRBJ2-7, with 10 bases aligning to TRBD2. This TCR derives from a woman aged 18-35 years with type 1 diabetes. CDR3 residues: CASSSVSGGGWEQYF. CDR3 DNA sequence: TGTGCCAGCAGCTCCGTCAGCGGGGGGGGCTGGGAGCAGTACTTC.